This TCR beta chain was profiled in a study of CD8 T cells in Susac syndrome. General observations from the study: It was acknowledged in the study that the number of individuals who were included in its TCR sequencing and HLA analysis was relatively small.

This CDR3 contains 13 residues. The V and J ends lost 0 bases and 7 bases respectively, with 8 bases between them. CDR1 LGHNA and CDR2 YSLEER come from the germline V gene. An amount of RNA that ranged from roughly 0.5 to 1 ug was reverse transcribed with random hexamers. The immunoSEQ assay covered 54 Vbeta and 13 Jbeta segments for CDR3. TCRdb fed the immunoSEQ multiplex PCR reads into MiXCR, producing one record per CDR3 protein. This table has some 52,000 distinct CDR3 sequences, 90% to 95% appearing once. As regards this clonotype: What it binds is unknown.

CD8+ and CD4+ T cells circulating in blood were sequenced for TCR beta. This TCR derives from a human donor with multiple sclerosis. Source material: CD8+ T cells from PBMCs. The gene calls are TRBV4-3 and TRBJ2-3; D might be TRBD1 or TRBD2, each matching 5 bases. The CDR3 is CASSQDGGYTQYF. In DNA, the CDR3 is TGCGCCAGCAGCCAAGATGGGGGATATACGCAGTATTTT.